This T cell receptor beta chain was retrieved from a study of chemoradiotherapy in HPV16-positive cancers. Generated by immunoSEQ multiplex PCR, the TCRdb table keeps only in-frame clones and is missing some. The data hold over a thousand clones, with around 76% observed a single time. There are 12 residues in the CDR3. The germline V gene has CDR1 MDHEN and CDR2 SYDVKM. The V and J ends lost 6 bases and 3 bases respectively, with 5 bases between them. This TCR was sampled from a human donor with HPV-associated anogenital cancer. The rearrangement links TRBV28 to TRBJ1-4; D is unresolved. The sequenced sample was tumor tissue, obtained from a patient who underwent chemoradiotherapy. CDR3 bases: TGTGCCAGCAGGAGTCCTAATGAAAAACTGTTTTTT. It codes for CASRSPNEKLFF. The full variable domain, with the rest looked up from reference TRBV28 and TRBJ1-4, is DVKVTQSSRYLVKRTGEKVFLECVQDMDHENMFWYRQDPGLGLRLIYFSYDVKMKEKGDIPEGYSVSREKKERFSLILESASTNQTSMYLCASRSPNEKLFFGSGTQLSVL.